This record looks at one TCR beta chain sequence and its context. This specimen comes from a study of blood T cell repertoires in COVID-19. Assay: immunoSEQ multiplex PCR; the TCRdb copy retains only in-frame clones and omits some. The sample consists of more than 250,000 clones, roughly 86% of them appearing once. Trimming pared 5 bases from V and 0 bases from J, leaving 13 bases between. Germline CDR1 and CDR2: SGHTA and FQGNSA. The CDR3 length is 15 residues. The sample consisted of PBMCs or T cells enriched from blood (not recorded which). This TCR derives from a woman in her 30s who had recovered from COVID-19. This chain connects TRBV7-2 to TRBJ1-2; D is unresolved. CDR3 nucleotides: TGTGCCAGCAGCCTAACCCCGGGTCCTAACTATGGCTACACCTTC. It specifies CASSLTPGPNYGYTF.